The T cell receptor beta chain described here comes from a study of blood T cell repertoires in COVID-19. Whole-study context: Some COVID-19 samples were acute and others convalescent; all came from the United States, Italy and Spain. In each case, the material was cDNA or gDNA derived from T cells, B-cell-depleted T cells, or PBMCs.

Original processing notes: Amplification from reference gene primers served as the basis for estimated nucleated cell counts. Here immunoSEQ multiplex PCR was the method, and the copy in TCRdb shows in-frame clones only, minus some. The DNA gave D and trimming, while V, J and clone size come from that table. Of roughly 100,000 clones in the sample, around 66% were seen once. Germline V gives CDR1 SGHTA, CDR2 FQGNSA. There are 12 residues in the CDR3. With 5 bases removed from V and 1 base from J, the gap between germline ends came to 5 bases. This TCR came from a man at least 80 years old with acute or convalescent COVID-19. The material sequenced was peripheral blood. The chain joins TRBV7-2 to TRBJ2-5; D unresolved. CDR3 region: CASSPLQETQYF. The CDR3 DNA sequence: TGTGCCAGCAGCCCCCTCCAAGAGACCCAGTACTTC.